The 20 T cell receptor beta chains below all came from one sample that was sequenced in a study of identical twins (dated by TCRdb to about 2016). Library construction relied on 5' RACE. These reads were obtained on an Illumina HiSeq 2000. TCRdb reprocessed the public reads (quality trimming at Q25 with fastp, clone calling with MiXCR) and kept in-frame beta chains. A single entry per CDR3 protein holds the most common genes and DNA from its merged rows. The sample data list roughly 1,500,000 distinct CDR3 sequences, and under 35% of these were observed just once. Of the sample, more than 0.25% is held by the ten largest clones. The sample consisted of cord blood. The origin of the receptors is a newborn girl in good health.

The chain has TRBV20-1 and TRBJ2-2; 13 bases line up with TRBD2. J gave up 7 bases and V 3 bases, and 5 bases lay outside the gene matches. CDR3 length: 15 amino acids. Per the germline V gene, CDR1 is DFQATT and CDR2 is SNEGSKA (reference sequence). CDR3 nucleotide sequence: TGCAGTGCTAGGGGACTAGCGGGGTGGAACGGGGAGCTGTTTTTT. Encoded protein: CSARGLAGWNGELFF.

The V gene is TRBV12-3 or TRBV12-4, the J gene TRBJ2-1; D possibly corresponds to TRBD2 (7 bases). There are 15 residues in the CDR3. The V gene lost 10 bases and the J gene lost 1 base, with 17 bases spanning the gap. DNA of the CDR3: TGTGCCACCGCGGCCGGGGGGCGGTCCTACAATGAGCAGTTCTTC. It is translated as CATAAGGRSYNEQFF.

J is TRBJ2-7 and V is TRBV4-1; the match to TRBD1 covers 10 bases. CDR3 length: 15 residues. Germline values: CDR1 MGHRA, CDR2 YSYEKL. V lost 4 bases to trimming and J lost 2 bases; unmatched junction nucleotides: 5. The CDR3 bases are TGCGCCAGCAGCCGGGGACAGGGGAACGCCTACGAGCAGTACTTC. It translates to CASSRGQGNAYEQYF.

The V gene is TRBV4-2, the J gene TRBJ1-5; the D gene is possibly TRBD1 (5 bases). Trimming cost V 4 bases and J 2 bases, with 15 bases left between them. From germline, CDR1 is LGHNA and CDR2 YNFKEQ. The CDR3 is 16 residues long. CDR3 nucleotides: TGTGCCAGCAGCCGGGGAAGGGGAACGGGCAATCAGCCCCAGCATTTT. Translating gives CASSRGRGTGNQPQHF.

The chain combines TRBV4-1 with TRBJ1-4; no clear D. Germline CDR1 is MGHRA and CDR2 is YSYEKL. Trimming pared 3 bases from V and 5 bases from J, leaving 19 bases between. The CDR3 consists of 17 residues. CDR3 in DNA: TGCGCCAGCAGCCATAGTTTCAAGCAGGACCGAAATGAAAAACTGTTTTTT. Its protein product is CASSHSFKQDRNEKLFF.

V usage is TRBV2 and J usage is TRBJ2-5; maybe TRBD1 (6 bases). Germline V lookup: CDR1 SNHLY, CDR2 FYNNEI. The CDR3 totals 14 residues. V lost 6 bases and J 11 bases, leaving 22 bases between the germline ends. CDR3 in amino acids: CASSDYTRQAPQYF. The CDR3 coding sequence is TGTGCCAGCAGCGATTATACCCGACAGGCCCCACAGTACTTC.

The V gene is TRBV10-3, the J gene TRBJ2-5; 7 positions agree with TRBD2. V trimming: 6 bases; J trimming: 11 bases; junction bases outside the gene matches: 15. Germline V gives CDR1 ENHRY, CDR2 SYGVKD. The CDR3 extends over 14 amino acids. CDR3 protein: CAIRNGGSYNEQYF. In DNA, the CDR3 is TGTGCCATCAGAAACGGGGGGTCATACAATGAGCAGTACTTC.

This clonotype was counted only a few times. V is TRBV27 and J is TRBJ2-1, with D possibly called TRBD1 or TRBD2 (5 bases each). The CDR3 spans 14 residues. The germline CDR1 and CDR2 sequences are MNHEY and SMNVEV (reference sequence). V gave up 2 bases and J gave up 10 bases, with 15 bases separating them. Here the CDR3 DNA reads TGTGCCAGCAGTTTAGCCGGGACGGCGCGAGAGCAGTTCTTC. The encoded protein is CASSLAGTAREQFF.

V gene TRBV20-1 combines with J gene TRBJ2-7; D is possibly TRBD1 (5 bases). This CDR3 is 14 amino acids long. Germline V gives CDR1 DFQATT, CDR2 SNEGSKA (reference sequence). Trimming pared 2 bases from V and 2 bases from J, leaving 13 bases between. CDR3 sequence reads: CSARPADTTYEQYF. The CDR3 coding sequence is TGCAGTGCTAGACCCGCGGACACCACCTACGAGCAGTACTTC.

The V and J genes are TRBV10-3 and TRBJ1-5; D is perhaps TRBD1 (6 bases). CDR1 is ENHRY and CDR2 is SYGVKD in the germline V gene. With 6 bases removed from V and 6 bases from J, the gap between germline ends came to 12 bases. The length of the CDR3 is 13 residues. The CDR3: CAISRQDFQPQHF. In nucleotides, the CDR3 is TGTGCCATCAGCCGACAGGATTTTCAGCCCCAGCATTTT.

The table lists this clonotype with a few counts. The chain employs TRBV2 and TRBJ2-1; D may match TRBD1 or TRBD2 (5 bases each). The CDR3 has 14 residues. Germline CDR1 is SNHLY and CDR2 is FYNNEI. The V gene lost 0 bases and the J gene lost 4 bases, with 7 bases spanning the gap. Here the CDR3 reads CASSEAGVYNEQFF. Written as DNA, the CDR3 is TGTGCCAGCAGTGAAGCGGGGGTTTACAATGAGCAGTTCTTC.

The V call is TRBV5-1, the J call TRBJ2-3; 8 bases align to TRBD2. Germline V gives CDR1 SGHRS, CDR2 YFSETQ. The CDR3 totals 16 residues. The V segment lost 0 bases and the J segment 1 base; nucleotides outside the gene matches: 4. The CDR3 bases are TGCGCCAGCAGCTTGGCCTACGGGAGGGGCACAGATACGCAGTATTTT. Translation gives CASSLAYGRGTDTQYF.

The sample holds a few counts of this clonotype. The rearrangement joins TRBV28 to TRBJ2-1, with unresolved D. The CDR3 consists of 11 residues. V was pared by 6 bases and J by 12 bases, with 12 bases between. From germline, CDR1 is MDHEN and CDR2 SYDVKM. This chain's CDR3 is CASSVPEGQFF. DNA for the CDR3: TGTGCCAGCAGCGTCCCTGAAGGGCAGTTCTTC.

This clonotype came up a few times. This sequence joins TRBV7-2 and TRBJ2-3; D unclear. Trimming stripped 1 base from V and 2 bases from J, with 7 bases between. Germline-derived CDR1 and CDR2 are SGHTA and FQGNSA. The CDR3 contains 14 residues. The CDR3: CASSLDYPTDTQYF. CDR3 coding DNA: TGTGCCAGCAGCTTAGACTACCCCACAGATACGCAGTATTTT. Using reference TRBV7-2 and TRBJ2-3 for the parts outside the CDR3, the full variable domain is GAGVSQSPSNKVTEKGKDVELRCDPISGHTALYWYRQSLGQGLEFLIYFQGNSAPDKSGLPSDRFSAERTGGSVSTLTIQRTQQEDSAVYLCASSLDYPTDTQYFGPGTRLTVL.

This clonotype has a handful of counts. The CDR3 nucleotides are TGTGCCAGCAGTTCCCACGCTAGCGGTTTCACAGATACGCAGTATTTT. Protein: CASSSHASGFTDTQYF. The V gene is TRBV28, the J gene TRBJ2-3; 7 nucleotides agree with TRBD2. The germline V gene has CDR1 MDHEN and CDR2 SYDVKM. This CDR3 has 16 amino acids. The V and J ends lost 4 bases and 2 bases, in that order; junction bases with no gene match: 9.

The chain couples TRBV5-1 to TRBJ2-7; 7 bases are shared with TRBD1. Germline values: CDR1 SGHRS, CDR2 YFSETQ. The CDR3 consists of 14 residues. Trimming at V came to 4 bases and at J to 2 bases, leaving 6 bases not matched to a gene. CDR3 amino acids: CASSLQGITYEQYF. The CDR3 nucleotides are TGCGCCAGCAGCCTACAGGGGATCACCTACGAGCAGTACTTC. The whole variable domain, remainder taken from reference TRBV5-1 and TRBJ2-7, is KAGVTQTPRYLIKTRGQQVTLSCSPISGHRSVSWYQQTPGQGLQFLFEYFSETQRNKGNFPGRFSGRQFSNSRSEMNVSTLELGDSALYLCASSLQGITYEQYFGPGTRLTVT.

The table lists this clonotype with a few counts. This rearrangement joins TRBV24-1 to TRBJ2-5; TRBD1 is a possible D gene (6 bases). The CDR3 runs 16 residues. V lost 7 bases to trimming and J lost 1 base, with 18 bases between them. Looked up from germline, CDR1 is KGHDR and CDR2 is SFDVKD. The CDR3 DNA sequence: TGTGCCACCAGCCCGGGCACAACAGGGCTCCAAGAGACCCAGTACTTC. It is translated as CATSPGTTGLQETQYF.

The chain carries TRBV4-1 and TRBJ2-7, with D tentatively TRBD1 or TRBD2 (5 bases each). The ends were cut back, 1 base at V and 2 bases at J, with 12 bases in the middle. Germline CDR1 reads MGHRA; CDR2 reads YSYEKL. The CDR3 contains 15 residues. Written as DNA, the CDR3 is TGCGCCAGCAGCCAAGTGGGACCCAACCCCTACGAGCAGTACTTC. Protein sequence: CASSQVGPNPYEQYF.

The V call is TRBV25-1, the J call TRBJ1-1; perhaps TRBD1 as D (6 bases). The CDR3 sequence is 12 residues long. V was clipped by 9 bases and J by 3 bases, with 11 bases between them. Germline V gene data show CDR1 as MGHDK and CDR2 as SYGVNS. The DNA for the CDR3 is TGTGCCAGTACACAGGGATACACTGAAGCTTTCTTT. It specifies CASTQGYTEAFF.

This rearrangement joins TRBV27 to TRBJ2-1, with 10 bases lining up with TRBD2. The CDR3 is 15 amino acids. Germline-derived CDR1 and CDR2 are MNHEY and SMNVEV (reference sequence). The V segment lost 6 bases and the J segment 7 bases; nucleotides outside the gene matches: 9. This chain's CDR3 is CASSPSGRARNEQFF. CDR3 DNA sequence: TGTGCCAGCAGCCCCAGCGGGAGGGCGAGGAATGAGCAGTTCTTC.